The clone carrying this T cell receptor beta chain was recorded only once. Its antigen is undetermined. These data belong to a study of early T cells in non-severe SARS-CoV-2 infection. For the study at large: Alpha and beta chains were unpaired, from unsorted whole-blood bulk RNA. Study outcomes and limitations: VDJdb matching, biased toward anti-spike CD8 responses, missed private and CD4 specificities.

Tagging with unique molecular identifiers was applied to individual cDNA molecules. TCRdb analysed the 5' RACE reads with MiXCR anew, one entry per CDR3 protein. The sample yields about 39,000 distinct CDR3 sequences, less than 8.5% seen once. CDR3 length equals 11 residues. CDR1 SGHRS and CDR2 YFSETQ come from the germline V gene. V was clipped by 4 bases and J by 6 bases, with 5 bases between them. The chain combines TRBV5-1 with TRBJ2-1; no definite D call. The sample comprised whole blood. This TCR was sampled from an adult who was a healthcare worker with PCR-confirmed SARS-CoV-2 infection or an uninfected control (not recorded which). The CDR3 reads CASSLFNEQFF. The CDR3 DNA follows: TGCGCCAGCAGCCTGTTCAATGAGCAGTTCTTC.